This T cell receptor (beta chain) was sequenced in a study of blood T cells in healthy people across ages. The study's findings and limits: In the absence of known donor CMV status, changes in expanded clonotypes were possibly confounded. Percentage of naive T cells showed a strong correlation with TCR beta diversity.

Concerning this clonotype: Its antigen remains unidentified.

Germline V gene data show CDR1 as SGDLS and CDR2 as YYNGEE. The V segment lost 3 bases and the J segment 5 bases; nucleotides outside the gene matches: 6. CDR3 length equals 15 residues. Next came a second PCR, run for about 7 to 12 cycles, which used a sample-barcoded 5' primer along with a J-beta primer mix. TCRdb reanalysed the 5' RACE reads using MiXCR and keeps one entry per CDR3 protein. The table records fewer than 650,000 distinct CDR3 sequences, about 25% of them present only once. In each sample, at least 6.5 million PBMCs were isolated. The data also belong to a second study, concerning T cells of mothers and their children. That work contributes: Overlap measured in related mother-child pairs was slightly, non-significantly higher than in unrelated pairs.

The chain recombines TRBV9 with TRBJ2-1; TRBD1 agrees at 9 bases. The material sequenced was blood. The receptor's source is a boy aged 2 to 9 in good health. This chain's CDR3 is CASSAGTGCNNEQFF. The CDR3, as DNA: TGTGCCAGCAGCGCCGGGACAGGGTGTAACAATGAGCAGTTCTTC.